One sample yielded the 15 T cell receptor beta chains listed below, sequenced in a study of T cell responses to AZD1222 COVID-19 vaccine. Clones were read by immunoSEQ multiplex PCR, and TCRdb kept only the in-frame ones, dropping some. The sample contains about 150,000 clones, approximately 87% of which appear only once. The sample here was peripheral blood, taken 28 days after the second AZD1222 dose. These receptors were obtained from an adult who received the AZD1222 COVID-19 vaccine.

The V gene is TRBV4-3, the J gene TRBJ2-1; TRBD2 aligns across 12 bases. V shed 2 bases, J shed 5 bases, and the junction held 10 bases outside the gene matches. The CDR3 has 18 amino acids. The germline V gene encodes CDR1 LGHNA and CDR2 YSLEER. CDR3 in amino acids: CASSQRSLAGGSDNEQFF. CDR3 bases: TGCGCCAGCAGCCAACGTTCCCTAGCGGGAGGGAGTGACAATGAGCAGTTCTTC.

This clone was seen a single time. This sequence joins TRBV7-2 and TRBJ1-4; D unresolved. This CDR3 comprises 15 residues. Trimming removed 0 bases from V and 0 bases from J, with 5 bases in between. CDR1 is SGHTA, CDR2 FQGNSA, per germline. The CDR3 DNA is TGTGCCAGCAGCTTAGCAGTGGCAACTAATGAAAAACTGTTTTTT. Protein sequence: CASSLAVATNEKLFF.

V and J are TRBV7-9 and TRBJ2-3; D call uncertain. CDR1 SEHNR and CDR2 FQNEAQ come from the germline V gene (reference sequence). The CDR3 spans 13 residues. V lost 2 bases and J lost 10, with 13 bases in between. DNA for the CDR3: TGTGCCAGCAGCTTATATTCGCAGGAATCGCAGTATTTT. Translation gives CASSLYSQESQYF.

V and J are TRBV2 and TRBJ1-2; TRBD1 aligns across 9 bases. The ends lost 2 bases at V and 5 bases at J; junction bases unmatched: 6. The germline V gene has CDR1 SNHLY and CDR2 FYNNEI. CDR3 length: 15 residues. This CDR3 reads CASSEHGQGMYGYTF. The CDR3 coding sequence is TGTGCCAGCAGTGAACACGGACAGGGGATGTATGGCTACACCTTC. Together with reference TRBV2 and TRBJ1-2, the CDR3 gives the full variable domain: EPEVTQTPSHQVTQMGQEVILRCVPISNHLYFYWYRQILGQKVEFLVSFYNNEISEKSEIFDDQFSVERPDGSNFTLKIRSTKLEDSAMYFCASSEHGQGMYGYTFGSGTRLTVV.

The chain carries TRBV10-3 and TRBJ1-1; 9 nucleotides agree with TRBD1. The ends lost 11 bases at V and 5 bases at J; junction bases unmatched: 9. CDR1 is ENHRY and CDR2 is SYGVKD in the germline V gene. The CDR3 runs 13 residues. CDR3 DNA: TGTGCCGTAATGGACAGGGGAGGGACTGAAGCTTTCTTT. Its translation is CAVMDRGGTEAFF.

The genes are TRBV7-9 and TRBJ1-5, with 7 bases identical to TRBD1. Germline CDR1 reads SEHNR; CDR2 reads FQNEAQ (reference sequence). The CDR3 extends over 14 amino acids. With V trimmed by 5 bases and J by 7 bases, 8 bases remained unmatched. In nucleotides, the CDR3 is TGTGCCAGCAGCCCCCAGGGGGGGCCGCAGCCCCAGCATTTT. Protein sequence: CASSPQGGPQPQHF.

The J gene is TRBJ2-6, the V gene TRBV5-4; 8 nucleotides line up with TRBD1. The CDR3 runs 17 residues. CDR1 is SGHNT and CDR2 is YYREEE in the germline V gene (reference sequence). V lost 4 bases to trimming and J lost 1 base; unmatched junction nucleotides: 7. The CDR3 DNA reads TGTGCCAGCAGCCTGACAGGGGTTGGTTCTGGGGCCAACGTCCTGACTTTC. It specifies CASSLTGVGSGANVLTF.

V gene TRBV3-1 (or the pseudogene TRBV3-2) combines with J gene TRBJ2-2; weak D call: TRBD2 (5 bases). Deletions cut 3 bases from V and 5 bases from J, with 7 bases between. The germline CDR1 and CDR2 sequences are LGHDT and YNNKEL (reference sequence). The CDR3 runs 13 residues. CDR3 coding DNA: TGTGCCAGCAGCCATACTAGAACCGGGGAGCTGTTTTTT. It specifies CASSHTRTGELFF.

The chain uses TRBV10-3 and TRBJ2-5, with 8 bases identical to TRBD2. V was clipped by 3 bases and J by 4 bases; unmatched bases: 13. The CDR3 extends over 17 amino acids. Germline CDR1 and CDR2: ENHRY and SYGVKD. CDR3 sequence (DNA): TGTGCCATCAGTGACATGGGACGGGAGGGCCTGGCAGAGACCCAGTACTTC. Protein: CAISDMGREGLAETQYF.

The chain joins TRBV10-1 to TRBJ2-5; tentatively, D is TRBD2 (5 bases). The CDR3 is 13 residues long. Trimming left V 0 bases short and J 5 bases short, with 7 bases between. Germline assignment: CDR1 WNHNN and CDR2 SYGVQD (reference sequence). For the CDR3, the DNA is TGCGCCAGCAGTGAGTCTACGGGGGAGACCCAGTACTTC. Encoded protein: CASSESTGETQYF.

This clone was seen only once. This chain connects TRBV4-3 to TRBJ1-3; D remains unclear. CDR1 and CDR2 (germline): LGHNA, YSLEER. Trimming left V 0 bases short and J 0 bases short, with 12 bases between. This CDR3 region has 17 residues. CDR3 protein: CASSQDYGQSSGNTIYF. DNA for the CDR3: TGCGCCAGCAGCCAAGATTACGGTCAAAGCTCTGGAAACACCATATATTTT.

The chain employs TRBV6-2 or TRBV6-3 and TRBJ1-2; D unclear. This CDR3 has 12 residues. CDR1 and CDR2 (germline): MNHEY, SVGEGT. Deletions cut 0 bases from V and 4 bases from J, with 3 bases between. CDR3 protein: CASSYSTYGYTF. Here the CDR3 DNA reads TGTGCCAGCAGTTACTCGACCTATGGCTACACCTTC.

J is TRBJ1-6 and V is TRBV18, with a tentative D call TRBD1 (6 bases). V was cut by 5 bases and J by 10 bases, with 18 bases left in between. CDR3 length: 15 amino acids. Germline V gives CDR1 KGHSH, CDR2 LQKENI. The CDR3 bases are TGTGCCAGCTCATTCGAGGGGGGCCGAGAATCACCCCTCCACTTT. Translating gives CASSFEGGRESPLHF.

The chain carries TRBV4-3 and TRBJ1-1; perhaps TRBD1 as D (6 bases). The CDR3 covers 12 residues. Looked up from germline, CDR1 is LGHNA and CDR2 is YSLEER. V lost 3 bases, J lost 10 bases, and 12 bases lay in between. The chain's CDR3 is CASSQRGTPAFF. The CDR3 DNA sequence: TGCGCCAGCAGCCAGAGGGGGACCCCAGCTTTCTTT.

The table lists this clone with a count of one. This chain uses TRBV7-3 with TRBJ2-6, with TRBD1 matching 7 bases. The CDR3 extends over 18 amino acids. Germline values: CDR1 SGHTA, CDR2 FQGTGA. V lost 5 bases, J lost 0 bases, and 10 bases stayed unmatched. CDR3 sequence: CASSLWTGLNSGANVLTF. The CDR3 coding sequence is TGTGCCAGCAGCCTATGGACAGGATTAAACTCTGGGGCCAACGTCCTGACTTTC.